One sample yielded the 26 T cell receptor beta chains listed below, sequenced in a study of beta chain features in type 1 diabetes (dated by TCRdb to the late 2010s). The method was the immunoSEQ multiplex PCR assay. The entire amount of isolated RNA was reverse transcribed using the High Capacity cDNA Reverse Transcription Kit, so the sequenced TCRB transcripts were expressed ones. The source is immuneACCESS, and TCRdb retained only in-frame sequences with V and J called. Part of the clones is not carried over; for the studies checked, unresolved V genes explain less than half of this, and the remainder is unexplained. This sample comprises roughly 400,000 clones, more than 13% of them detected only once. The top ten clones comprise 0.019% of the sample. The sample comprised naive CD4+ T cells from blood. This specimen's cell subset or site label, interpreted: true naive CD4+ T cells. The receptors come from a woman under 30 in good health.

This sequence joins TRBV5-4 and TRBJ2-5, with 7 bases that match TRBD2. Losses at the gene ends were 4 bases for V and 5 bases for J; bases not matched to a gene: 5. The length of the CDR3 is 13 residues. The germline gives CDR1 SGHNT, CDR2 YYREEE (reference sequence). As DNA, the CDR3 is TGTGCCAGCAGCCGAAATAGCGGGGAGACCCAGTACTTC. Translated: CASSRNSGETQYF.

V usage is TRBV7-3 and J usage is TRBJ2-1, with D tentatively TRBD2 (5 bases). V lost 4 bases and J 5 bases, leaving 12 bases between the germline ends. From germline, CDR1 is SGHTA and CDR2 FQGTGA. CDR3 size: 14 residues. DNA for the CDR3: TGTGCCAGCAGCTCAACGTTGAGGGACAATGAGCAGTTCTTC. This encodes CASSSTLRDNEQFF.

This rearrangement joins TRBV6-6 to TRBJ1-5, with D possibly being TRBD1 (6 bases). This CDR3 comprises 14 residues. V gave up 7 bases and J gave up 9 bases, with 19 bases separating them. Germline loops: CDR1 MNHNY, CDR2 SVGAGI (reference sequence). The CDR3 protein is CASIQQGQPGPQHF. The CDR3 nucleotides read TGTGCCAGCATCCAACAGGGTCAACCGGGGCCCCAGCATTTT.

This clone was counted between two and nine times. The chain has TRBV7-3 and TRBJ2-5; D may be TRBD1 (6 bases). CDR3 length: 13 amino acids. Trimming removed 5 bases from V and 3 bases from J, with 10 bases in between. From germline, CDR1 is SGHTA and CDR2 FQGTGA. CDR3 DNA sequence: TGTGCCAGCAGCACCCGGACAGAAGAGACCCAGTACTTC. As protein: CASSTRTEETQYF.

DNA for the CDR3: TGCAGCGTTGATAGGCGGGAGGCCCCCTACGAGCAGTACTTC. Translated: CSVDRREAPYEQYF. This chain connects TRBV29-1 to TRBJ2-7; TRBD2 aligns across 8 bases. CDR1 and CDR2 (germline): SQVTM, ANQGSEA. V lost 3 bases to trimming and J lost 2 bases; unmatched junction nucleotides: 6. The CDR3 extends over 14 amino acids.

V and J are TRBV9 and TRBJ1-2; TRBD1 matches at 9 bases. The CDR3 loop spans 18 amino acids. The germline V gene has CDR1 SGDLS and CDR2 YYNGEE. V was clipped by 4 bases and J by 5 bases; unmatched bases: 18. CDR3 DNA: TGTGCCAGCAGCCCGGCCCCCGGACAGGGGTATCGGGGATATGGCTACACCTTC. It is translated as CASSPAPGQGYRGYGYTF.

This clone has just a few counts. The J gene is TRBJ2-7, the V gene TRBV18; TRBD1 agrees at 7 bases. Germline loops: CDR1 KGHSH, CDR2 LQKENI. J was trimmed by 2 bases and V by 3 bases; bases with no gene match: 7. The CDR3 has 15 amino acids. CDR3: CASSPVTGPTYEQYF. CDR3 nucleotides: TGTGCCAGCTCACCCGTGACAGGGCCTACCTACGAGCAGTACTTC.

This clone was observed a few times. The V call is TRBV30, the J call TRBJ2-1; D uncertain. The germline V and J ends were trimmed by 0 bases and 9 bases, with 6 bases remaining between them. The V gene's germline CDR1 is GTSNPN and CDR2 SVGIG (reference sequence). The CDR3 covers 11 residues. CDR3 sequence: CAWSVHREQFF. CDR3 coding DNA: TGTGCCTGGAGTGTACACCGTGAGCAGTTCTTC.

The chain is built from TRBV9 and TRBJ2-7; TRBD2 matches at 15 bases. CDR3 length equals 17 residues. J gave up 5 bases and V 0 bases, and 6 bases lay outside the gene matches. Germline CDR1 is SGDLS and CDR2 is YYNGEE. CDR3 sequence reads: CASSVGTSGREVHEQYF. DNA for the CDR3: TGTGCCAGCAGCGTAGGGACTAGCGGGAGGGAGGTCCACGAGCAGTACTTC.

The sample holds a few counts of this clone. The chain combines TRBV29-1 with TRBJ2-3; TRBD2 aligns across 8 bases. CDR1 SQVTM and CDR2 ANQGSEA come from the germline V gene. The CDR3 contains 14 residues. The trim removed 7 bases at V and 2 bases at J, leaving 8 bases unmatched. CDR3 bases: TGCAGCGCCTCACGGGGGGGTGCCACAGATACGCAGTATTTT. This translates into CSASRGGATDTQYF.

This clone was counted only a few times. In the same sample, other DNA sequences code for this CDR3. The chain carries TRBV5-1 and TRBJ2-6, with no clear D. Trimming left V 4 bases short and J 0 bases short, with 5 bases between. The CDR3 spans 14 residues. Germline CDR1 reads SGHRS; CDR2 reads YFSETQ. Written as DNA, the CDR3 is TGCGCCAGCAGCCCTAACTCTGGGGCCAACGTCCTGACTTTC. Protein sequence: CASSPNSGANVLTF.

As DNA, the CDR3 is TGTGCCTGGACAGGGAATTACTTCCCCTCTGGAAACACCATATATTTT. It translates to CAWTGNYFPSGNTIYF. This chain connects TRBV30 to TRBJ1-3, with D possibly matching TRBD1 (5 bases). This CDR3 contains 16 residues. Germline CDR1 GTSNPN, CDR2 SVGIG (reference sequence). Trimming stripped 4 bases from V and 0 bases from J, with 16 bases between.

The V call is TRBV4-1, the J call TRBJ1-2, with D possibly matching TRBD1 (5 bases). The germline V gene encodes CDR1 MGHRA and CDR2 YSYEKL. V gave up 1 base and J gave up 7 bases, with 13 bases separating them. This CDR3 has 14 residues. In DNA form, the CDR3 reads TGCGCCAGCAGCCAAGGGGGCGGAGTTCCTGGCTACACCTTC. As protein: CASSQGGGVPGYTF.

This clone appeared a few times. V gene TRBV30 combines with J gene TRBJ2-7; 7 nucleotides line up with TRBD2. The CDR3 covers 12 residues. Germline V CDR1 and CDR2: GTSNPN, SVGIG (reference sequence). This chain's CDR3 is CAGRREPYEQYF. The CDR3 bases are TGTGCAGGGAGGCGGGAGCCCTACGAGCAGTACTTC. Looking up the rest from reference TRBV30 and TRBJ2-7 gives the full variable domain: SQTIHQWPATLVQPVGSPLSLECTVEGTSNPNLYWYRQAAGRGLQLLFYSVGIGQISSEVPQNLSASRPQDRQFILSSKKLLLSDSGFYLCAGRREPYEQYFGPGTRLTVT.

The CDR3 coding sequence is TGTGCCAGCAGTTTACAAGGGGGTTTACAGCCCCAGCATTTT. It codes for CASSLQGGLQPQHF. The chain couples TRBV28 to TRBJ1-5, with a weak D call TRBD1 (6 bases). The germline gives CDR1 MDHEN, CDR2 SYDVKM. The CDR3 consists of 14 residues. V was pared by 2 bases and J by 7 bases, with 12 bases between. The entire variable domain, with the rest obtained from reference TRBV28 and TRBJ1-5, is as follows: DVKVTQSSRYLVKRTGEKVFLECVQDMDHENMFWYRQDPGLGLRLIYFSYDVKMKEKGDIPEGYSVSREKKERFSLILESASTNQTSMYLCASSLQGGLQPQHFGDGTRLSIL.

This clone was counted only a few times. The rearrangement joins TRBV12-5 to TRBJ2-2; no firm D call. This CDR3 has 13 amino acids. Germline V CDR1 and CDR2: LGHNT, FRNRAP. The V end was cut by 3 bases, the J end by 4 bases, with 6 bases between. The CDR3 spells CASGFGVTGELFF. The CDR3 nucleotides read TGTGCTAGTGGTTTCGGTGTCACCGGGGAGCTGTTTTTT.

The CDR3 region has the DNA TGTGCCAGCTCACCACCGGCAATCACAGATACGCAGTATTTT. This translates into CASSPPAITDTQYF. This chain uses TRBV18 with TRBJ2-3; no firm D call. The germline gives CDR1 KGHSH, CDR2 LQKENI. The CDR3 sequence is 14 residues long. Trimming took off 0 bases at V and 2 bases at J, with 6 bases between the two ends.

In the case of this clone: Its ends do not fully match the called genes, so a read error is possible. The chain uses TRBV27 and TRBJ1-2; maybe TRBD1 (6 bases). The CDR3 is 13 amino acids. Per germline, CDR1 MNHEY and CDR2 SMNVEV (reference sequence). In DNA form, the CDR3 reads TGTGCCAGCAGTCCCATCCCACGACAGGTTCCTCACTTC. This gives the protein CASSPIPRQVPHF.

The rearrangement links TRBV5-1 to TRBJ2-7, with D possibly TRBD1 on 6 matching bases. Trimming took 7 bases from V and 3 from J, leaving 14 bases between them. The CDR3 is 13 residues long. Germline V CDR1 and CDR2: SGHRS, YFSETQ. In DNA form, the CDR3 reads TGCGCCAGCGGTCCCAGGGACATCTACGAGCAGTACTTC. Protein sequence: CASGPRDIYEQYF.

This clone was seen more than once but under ten times. The gene calls are TRBV30 and TRBJ1-5, with a weak D call TRBD1 (5 bases). CDR1 GTSNPN and CDR2 SVGIG come from the germline V gene (reference sequence). The length of the CDR3 is 13 residues. The ends were cut back, 1 base at V and 5 bases at J, with 9 bases in the middle. CDR3 DNA sequence: TGTGCCTGGAGTGGCGGGGACTATCAGCCCCAGCATTTT. Residues: CAWSGGDYQPQHF.

This clone was counted only a few times. J is TRBJ2-7 and V is TRBV7-6; D is undetermined. In germline, CDR1 is SGHVS, CDR2 FNYEAQ. V lost 3 bases, J lost 1 base, and 10 bases lay in between. The CDR3 is 14 amino acids. CDR3 in DNA: TGTGCCAGCAGCTTGGGCCCCCGATCCTACGAGCAGTACTTC. Translated: CASSLGPRSYEQYF.

This clone was seen a handful of times. The V and J genes are TRBV27 and TRBJ1-2; TRBD1 aligns across 7 bases. V was pared by 8 bases and J by 4 bases, with 7 bases of the junction left unmatched. The germline V gene has CDR1 MNHEY and CDR2 SMNVEV (reference sequence). The length of the CDR3 is 13 residues. This CDR3 is CASARGLGYGYTF. In DNA form, the CDR3 reads TGTGCCAGCGCAAGGGGGCTAGGCTATGGCTACACCTTC.

V is TRBV2 and J is TRBJ1-5; D may be TRBD1 (5 bases). Germline V gives CDR1 SNHLY, CDR2 FYNNEI. V was clipped by 1 base and J by 6 bases, with 10 bases between them. This CDR3 is 14 amino acids long. The DNA for the CDR3 is TGTGCCAGCAGTGAAGGGGGCGTCGGTCAGCCCCAGCATTTT. Translating gives CASSEGGVGQPQHF.

The V and J genes are TRBV30 and TRBJ2-5; D is ambiguous. CDR1 is GTSNPN and CDR2 is SVGIG in the germline V gene (reference sequence). The CDR3 runs 11 residues. With 6 bases removed from V and 4 bases from J, the gap between germline ends came to 9 bases. Here the CDR3 reads CACSRGETQYF. The CDR3 nucleotides are TGTGCCTGTTCGAGAGGAGAGACCCAGTACTTC.

This clone was found a few times. The chain couples TRBV18 to TRBJ2-7; TRBD1 agrees at 9 bases. This CDR3 contains 14 residues. The V segment lost 4 bases and the J segment 5 bases; nucleotides outside the gene matches: 6. Germline CDR1 reads KGHSH; CDR2 reads LQKENI. Here the CDR3 reads CASSLGQGEHEQYF. The CDR3 DNA reads TGTGCCAGCTCACTGGGACAGGGAGAGCACGAGCAGTACTTC. Drawing the rest from reference TRBV18 and TRBJ2-7, the complete variable domain is NAGVMQNPRHLVRRRGQEARLRCSPMKGHSHVYWYRQLPEEGLKFMVYLQKENIIDESGMPKERFSAEFPKEGPSILRIQQVVRGDSAAYFCASSLGQGEHEQYFGPGTRLTVT.

The rearrangement links TRBV11-2 to TRBJ2-2; TRBD2 matches at 8 bases. The ends lost 1 base at V and 6 bases at J; junction bases unmatched: 1. The germline CDR1 and CDR2 sequences are SGHAT and FQNNGV. CDR3 length: 14 amino acids. CDR3 loop: CASSLAGGPGELFF. The CDR3 DNA follows: TGTGCCAGCAGCTTAGCGGGAGGGCCCGGGGAGCTGTTTTTT.